This is a list of T cell receptor beta chains from one sample in a study of neurological immune-mediated disorders. TCRdb itself ran the 5' RACE reads through MiXCR, one entry per CDR3 protein. The table has about 59,000 distinct CDR3 sequences, under 30% seen once. Material: PBMCs. These receptors were collected from a man between 60 and 75 years old with HTLV-1-associated myelopathy (HAM/TSP). The CDR3 runs from the conserved cysteine through the conserved F or W. The order of the fields is D gene, clone size, J gene, V gene, CDR3 protein, CDR3 DNA. A D gene is named only where the DNA matches it firmly. Clone size is shown for a subset of rows, as once, few, many or a class of expanded clone.

TRBD2 many TRBJ2-3 TRBV5-1 CASTGTSATDTQYF TGCGCCAGCACCGGGACTAGCGCAACAGATACGCAGTATTTT
. many TRBJ2-3 TRBV5-1 CASSKTSVRSTDTQYF TGCGCCAGCAGCAAGACATCCGTCAGAAGCACAGATACGCAGTATTTT
TRBD1 many TRBJ2-5 TRBV7-2 CASSHFGQGAPETQYF TGTGCCAGCAGCCATTTCGGACAGGGCGCCCCAGAGACCCAGTACTTC
TRBD2 . TRBJ2-1 TRBV7-6 CASSLRARLAGGTNEQFF TGTGCCAGCAGCTTAAGGGCACGGCTAGCGGGAGGGACCAATGAGCAGTTCTTC
TRBD2 many TRBJ2-3 TRBV20-1 CSASGAGGLGTDTQYF TGCAGTGCCAGCGGGGCGGGAGGGTTGGGCACAGATACGCAGTATTTT
. few TRBJ2-1 TRBV6-5 CAAQGPNEQFF TGTGCCGCGCAGGGGCCAAATGAGCAGTTCTTC
. many TRBJ2-1 TRBV21-1 CASSKAFEGVSAEQFF TGTGCCAGCAGCAAAGCTTTCGAGGGAGTATCGGCCGAGCAGTTCTTC
. . TRBJ1-1 TRBV5-1 CASSSGTGFMNTEAFF TGCGCCAGCAGCTCTGGGACCGGGTTCATGAACACTGAAGCTTTCTTT
. many TRBJ1-5 TRBV25-1 CASSPGGNQPQHF TGTGCCAGCAGCCCGGGAGGCAATCAGCCCCAGCATTTT
. many TRBJ1-2 TRBV20-1 CSARDGQNNYGYTF TGCAGTGCTAGAGATGGGCAGAATAACTATGGCTACACCTTC
TRBD2 . TRBJ2-1 TRBV20-1 CSAKTSGRDLGNEQFF TGCAGTGCCAAGACTAGCGGGAGGGATTTAGGCAATGAGCAGTTCTTC
. many TRBJ2-7 TRBV5-1 CASSLAGAADYEQYF TGCGCCAGCAGCTTGGCCGGAGCTGCTGACTACGAGCAGTACTTC
TRBD2 many TRBJ2-1 TRBV5-1 CASSLVGGRDEQFF TGCGCCAGCAGCTTGGTTGGCGGGAGGGATGAGCAGTTCTTC
. many TRBJ2-5 TRBV14 CASSQERRTQYF TGTGCCAGCAGCCAAGAACGGAGGACCCAGTACTTC
TRBD1 . TRBJ2-7 TRBV10-3 CAIRGQEDYEQYF TGTGCCATCAGGGGACAGGAGGACTACGAGCAGTACTTC
TRBD2 many TRBJ2-1 TRBV6-5 CASTPPGGVEQFF TGTGCCAGCACGCCCCCGGGGGGAGTTGAGCAGTTCTTC
. many TRBJ1-5 TRBV5-1 CASSLEGTPRSPQHF TGCGCCAGCAGCTTGGAGGGGACGCCGAGGTCGCCCCAGCATTTT
. medium-sized TRBJ2-1 TRBV4-1 CASSQVDLFIYNEQFF TGCGCCAGCAGCCAAGTCGACTTATTTATCTACAATGAGCAGTTCTTC
TRBD2 many TRBJ2-1 TRBV5-1 CASSTGTSGRAMGEQFF TGCGCCAGCAGCACCGGGACTAGCGGGAGGGCCATGGGTGAGCAGTTCTTC
. many TRBJ2-1 TRBV10-3 CAISIPDREQFF TGTGCCATCAGTATCCCAGATCGCGAGCAGTTCTTC
. many TRBJ2-5 TRBV15 CATSRASSILETQYF TGTGCCACCAGCAGGGCATCTAGCATTCTTGAGACCCAGTACTTC
TRBD1 many TRBJ1-4 TRBV20-1 CSATPGQVNEKLFF TGCAGTGCAACCCCGGGACAGGTGAATGAAAAACTGTTTTTT
. . TRBJ1-1 TRBV5-6 CASSPGGGTEAFF TGTGCCAGCAGCCCCGGGGGGGGGACTGAAGCTTTCTTT
. many TRBJ2-7 TRBV9 CASSVDMSGFEQYF TGTGCCAGCAGCGTAGATATGTCTGGGTTCGAGCAGTACTTC
TRBD1 many TRBJ1-1 TRBV18 CASSLTGGSIEAFF TGTGCCAGCTCACTAACAGGGGGAAGTATTGAAGCTTTCTTT
. many TRBJ1-1 TRBV5-1 CASSLEGWDTEAFF TGCGCCAGCAGCTTGGAGGGGTGGGACACTGAAGCTTTCTTT
TRBD2 few TRBJ2-6 TRBV7-3 CASSLSSGLAGISGANVLTF TGTGCCAGCAGCTTATCATCCGGACTAGCGGGAATCTCTGGGGCCAACGTCCTGACTTTC
TRBD1 . TRBJ2-3 TRBV5-1 CASSLEQGSSDTQYF TGCGCCAGCAGCTTGGAACAGGGGTCCAGCGATACGCAGTATTTT
TRBD2 many TRBJ2-1 TRBV29-1 CSASRTSGLYNEQFF TGCAGCGCCTCCCGGACTAGCGGCCTCTACAATGAGCAGTTCTTC
. many TRBJ2-1 TRBV5-1 CASSPGGGSSYNEQFF TGCGCCAGCAGCCCGGGCGGCGGCAGCTCCTACAATGAGCAGTTCTTC
TRBD1 many TRBJ2-1 TRBV28 CASSPQGAYEQFF TGTGCCAGCAGTCCCCAGGGGGCTTATGAGCAGTTCTTC
. once TRBJ2-2 TRBV5-1 CASSYRPNTGELFF TGCGCCAGCAGTTACAGGCCGAACACTGGGGAGCTGTTTTTT
TRBD1 . TRBJ2-1 TRBV14 CASSPFGTGPQNEQFF TGTGCCAGCAGCCCGTTCGGGACAGGGCCCCAGAATGAGCAGTTCTTC
. many TRBJ1-1 TRBV5-1 CASSLGTGAGTEAFF TGCGCCAGCAGCTTGGGAACGGGAGCAGGCACTGAAGCTTTCTTT
TRBD1 many TRBJ2-2 TRBV5-1 CASSPQGQGNTGELFF TGCGCCAGCAGCCCGCAGGGACAGGGAAACACCGGGGAGCTGTTTTTT
TRBD1 many TRBJ1-1 TRBV5-1 CASSLGTGEAFF TGCGCCAGCAGCCTAGGGACAGGGGAAGCTTTCTTT
. many TRBJ2-3 TRBV20-1 CSARDGGVRTQYF TGCAGTGCTAGAGATGGCGGGGTTCGCACGCAGTATTTT
. . TRBJ2-5 TRBV3-1 CASSPRLLGQETQYF TGTGCCAGCAGTCCTCGTCTGTTGGGACAAGAGACCCAGTACTTC
. medium-sized TRBJ2-1 TRBV4-1 CASSQVALNEQFF TGCGCCAGCAGCCAAGTGGCCCTCAATGAGCAGTTCTTC
TRBD1 many TRBJ2-7 TRBV5-1 CASSRDRASYEQYF TGCGCCAGCAGCCGGGACAGGGCGTCTTACGAGCAGTACTTC
. many TRBJ2-7 TRBV7-2 CASSPERSSADYEQYF TGTGCCAGCAGCCCTGAGCGGTCTAGTGCAGACTACGAGCAGTACTTC
TRBD1 . TRBJ2-7 TRBV12-3/TRBV12-4 CASSPDRAPIRYEQYF TGTGCCAGCAGCCCGGACAGGGCCCCAATAAGATACGAGCAGTACTTC
. many TRBJ2-5 TRBV7-9 CASSLAGRQSFGAQYF TGTGCCAGCAGCTTAGCTGGACGACAGTCCTTCGGGGCCCAGTACTTC
. many TRBJ2-3 TRBV4-1 CASSQVEQSFTDTQYF TGCGCCAGCAGCCAAGTGGAACAGTCCTTCACAGATACGCAGTATTTT
. many TRBJ1-2 TRBV7-2 CASSPMNSNYGYTF TGTGCCAGCAGCCCCATGAATTCTAACTATGGCTACACCTTC
TRBD1 many TRBJ2-6 TRBV28 CASSGQALSGANVLTF TGTGCCAGCAGTGGACAGGCGCTCTCTGGGGCCAACGTCCTGACTTTC
TRBD1 many TRBJ2-2 TRBV6-5 CASSRSGQGTGELFF TGTGCCAGCAGCCGATCGGGACAGGGCACCGGGGAGCTGTTTTTT
. many TRBJ1-2 TRBV29-1 CSGGGISGASGYTF TGCAGCGGTGGTGGGATTTCGGGGGCTTCAGGCTACACCTTC
. many TRBJ2-3 TRBV24-1 CATSDLESVPSTDTQYF TGTGCCACCAGTGATTTGGAGAGTGTCCCTAGCACAGATACGCAGTATTTT
. many TRBJ2-7 TRBV10-3 CAISERGDLAYEQYF TGTGCCATCAGTGAAAGGGGTGATCTTGCCTACGAGCAGTACTTC
. many TRBJ2-2 TRBV5-1 CASSSDPNTGELFF TGCGCCAGCAGCTCCGACCCGAACACCGGGGAGCTGTTTTTT
TRBD1 many TRBJ1-6 TRBV6-1 CASSERTGVNSPLHF TGTGCCAGCAGTGAGAGGACAGGGGTTAATTCACCCCTCCACTTT
. many TRBJ2-7 TRBV6-2/TRBV6-3 CASSYTSVAYEQYF TGTGCCAGCAGTTACACTTCAGTAGCCTACGAGCAGTACTTC
. . TRBJ1-2 TRBV5-6 CASSRTMDNYGYTF TGTGCCAGCAGCAGGACGATGGATAACTATGGCTACACCTTC
. . TRBJ2-5 TRBV20-1 CSARRVETQYF TGCAGTGCTAGGCGGGTGGAGACCCAGTACTTC